One sample yielded the 7 T cell receptor beta chains listed below, sequenced in a study of cytomegalovirus exposure and HLA in healthy donors. The method was immunoSEQ multiplex PCR; TCRdb's version includes in-frame clones alone and lacks a portion of them. The repertoire includes some 130,000 clones, roughly four fifths of them detected once, and less than 35% sits in the top ten. The sample comprised PBMCs. All receptors derive from a man aged 25-40 years in good health and CMV-seropositive.

The chain links TRBV10-3 to TRBJ2-1, with 8 bases identical to TRBD2. The junction had 0 bases not matched to a gene; V was cut back by 2 bases and J by 0 bases. Germline values: CDR1 ENHRY, CDR2 SYGVKD. The CDR3 runs 15 residues. CDR3 residues: CAISEGTSSYNEQFF. Here the CDR3 DNA reads TGTGCCATCAGTGAGGGGACTAGCTCCTACAATGAGCAGTTCTTC.

The chain joins TRBV4-3 to TRBJ1-2; a weak D match, TRBD1 (5 bases). Deletions cut 0 bases from V and 4 bases from J, with 15 bases between. This CDR3 region has 16 residues. Germline CDR1 is LGHNA and CDR2 is YSLEER. The CDR3 loop reads CASSQDMDIRGYGYTF. The CDR3, as DNA: TGCGCCAGCAGCCAAGATATGGACATACGTGGCTATGGCTACACCTTC.

V and J are TRBV28 and TRBJ1-2; D not resolved. The germline V gene has CDR1 MDHEN and CDR2 SYDVKM. The CDR3 totals 14 residues. The ends were cut back, 1 base at V and 4 bases at J, with 10 bases in the middle. Here the CDR3 DNA reads TGTGCCAGCAGTTTATTAAGGGAGGGCTATGGCTACACCTTC. Translating gives CASSLLREGYGYTF.

This chain links TRBV7-3 with TRBJ2-3, with a possible D match to TRBD2 (6 bases). There are 15 residues in the CDR3. Germline V gene lookup returns CDR1 SGHTA and CDR2 FQGTGA. Trimming shortened V by 2 bases and J by 3 bases, and 12 bases separated the two germline ends. This CDR3 is CASSLGGEGTDTQYF. The CDR3 coding sequence is TGTGCCAGCAGCTTAGGCGGGGAAGGTACAGATACGCAGTATTTT.

The rearrangement joins TRBV10-3 to TRBJ1-5; 9 bases are a match to TRBD1. This CDR3 comprises 15 residues. With 10 bases clipped from V and 3 bases from J, the junction kept 10 bases outside the gene matches. The germline gives CDR1 ENHRY, CDR2 SYGVKD. CDR3 amino acids: CATNEGTGYNQPQHF. The DNA for the CDR3 is TGTGCCACCAACGAGGGGACAGGGTACAATCAGCCCCAGCATTTT.

The V gene is TRBV7-8, the J gene TRBJ2-5; D gene unclear. Looked up from germline, CDR1 is SGHVS and CDR2 is FQNEAQ. V lost 2 bases and J lost 3, with 13 bases in between. The CDR3 runs 15 residues. In DNA, the CDR3 is TGTGCCAGCAGCTTATTCCGGGTGGCGGAAGAGACCCAGTACTTC. Translation gives CASSLFRVAEETQYF.

The genes are TRBV5-8 and TRBJ1-2, with TRBD1 identical over 8 bases. Germline V CDR1 and CDR2: SGHTS, YDEGEE. The V segment lost 4 bases and the J segment 8 bases; nucleotides outside the gene matches: 10. This CDR3 is built from 14 residues. The chain's CDR3 is CASSTQGVKKGYTF. CDR3 nucleotides: TGTGCCAGCAGCACACAGGGGGTGAAGAAGGGCTACACCTTC.